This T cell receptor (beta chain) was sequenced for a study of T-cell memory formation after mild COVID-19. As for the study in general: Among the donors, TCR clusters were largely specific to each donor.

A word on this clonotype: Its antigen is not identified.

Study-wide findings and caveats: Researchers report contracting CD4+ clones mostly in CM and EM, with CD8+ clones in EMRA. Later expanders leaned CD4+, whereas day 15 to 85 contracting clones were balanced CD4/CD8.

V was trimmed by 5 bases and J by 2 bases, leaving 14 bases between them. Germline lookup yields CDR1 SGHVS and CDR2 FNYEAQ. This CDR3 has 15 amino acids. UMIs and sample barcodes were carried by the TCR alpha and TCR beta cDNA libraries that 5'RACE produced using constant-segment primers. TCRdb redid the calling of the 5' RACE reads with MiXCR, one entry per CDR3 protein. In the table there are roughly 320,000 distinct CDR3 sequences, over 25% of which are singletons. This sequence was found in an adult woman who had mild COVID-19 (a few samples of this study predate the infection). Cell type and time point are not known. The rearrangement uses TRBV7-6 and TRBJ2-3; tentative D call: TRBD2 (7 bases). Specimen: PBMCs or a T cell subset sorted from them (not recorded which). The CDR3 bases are TGTGCCAGCAGCCTTACGGGGGGCGACACAGATACGCAGTATTTT. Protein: CASSLTGGDTDTQYF.